This is a list of T cell receptor beta chains from one sample in a study of blood T cell repertoires in COVID-19. Generated by immunoSEQ multiplex PCR, the TCRdb table keeps only in-frame clones and is missing some. This repertoire shows roughly 42,000 clones, 90% to 95% found once; its top ten account for under 0.4%. The sequenced sample consisted of peripheral blood. Receptors were obtained from a man aged 50 or older with COVID-19, enrolled during active disease. CDR3s include the opening cysteine and the closing phenylalanine or tryptophan. D genes are given only for firm matches. Part of the rows lack a size; the others show once, few, many or a class for expanded clones.

V	size	D	J	DNA	CDR3
TRBV6-5	few	TRBD1	TRBJ2-7	TGTGCCAGCAGACGGACAGGGGGCTCCTACGAGCAGTACTTC	CASRRTGGSYEQYF
TRBV5-1	NA	TRBD1	TRBJ2-7	TGCGCCAGCAGCGTCGAGTCAGGGGGTCTTAGCTCCTACGAGCAGTACTTC	CASSVESGGLSSYEQYF
TRBV7-9	NA	NA	TRBJ1-1	TGTGCCAGCAGCTTAGAAGGGGGCACTGAAGCTTTCTTT	CASSLEGGTEAFF
TRBV2	NA	NA	TRBJ1-5	TGTGCCAGCAGTGAACAGGGTGGTAGTCAGCCCCAGCATTTT	CASSEQGGSQPQHF
TRBV2	NA	TRBD1	TRBJ2-7	TGTGCCAGCAGTGAAGTTAGGGGGCGCCCGGGCAACGAGCAGTACTTC	CASSEVRGRPGNEQYF
TRBV11-3	NA	NA	TRBJ2-7	TGTGCCAGCAGCTTGGGCAGGGCTTCGGACGAGCAGTACTTC	CASSLGRASDEQYF
TRBV7-2	NA	NA	TRBJ1-2	TGTGCCAGCAGCTTAGGTGTGGTTACTTTAATTCATGGCTACACCTTC	CASSLGVVTLIHGYTF
TRBV3-1/TRBV3-2	NA	TRBD1	TRBJ2-7	TGTGCCAGCAGCCCAAGGGGCTGGAGTGGGACAGGGGGATACGAGCAGTACTTC	CASSPRGWSGTGGYEQYF
TRBV7-2	NA	NA	TRBJ2-1	TGTGCCAGCAGCTTAGGAGGGTACTCCTACAATGAGCAGTTCTTC	CASSLGGYSYNEQFF
TRBV5-4	NA	TRBD2	TRBJ2-7	TGTGCCAGCAGCTCGACTAGCGGGAGGGCCTACGAGCAGTACTTC	CASSSTSGRAYEQYF
TRBV6-4	NA	NA	TRBJ2-3	TGTGCCAGCAGCCTATCCCAGGGCACAGATACGCAGTATTTT	CASSLSQGTDTQYF
TRBV28	once	TRBD1	TRBJ2-7	TGTGCCAGCAGAGAGAGTCAAGGGGGCGCATACGAGCAGTACTTC	CASRESQGGAYEQYF
TRBV4-1	NA	NA	TRBJ2-3	TGCGCCAGCAGCCCCCCGGGAGATACGCAGTATTTT	CASSPPGDTQYF
TRBV18	NA	NA	TRBJ2-2	TGTGCCAGCTCACCGTCTTCGGGGATCACCGGGGAGCTGTTTTTT	CASSPSSGITGELFF
TRBV5-6	NA	NA	TRBJ1-1	TGTGCCAGCAGCGCGGATCAGGGAGCTTTCTTT	CASSADQGAFF
TRBV5-1	NA	TRBD1	TRBJ2-7	TGCGCCAGCAGCTTGAGGAGGCAGGGGGACTCCTACGAGCAGTACTTC	CASSLRRQGDSYEQYF
TRBV4-2	NA	NA	TRBJ2-3	TGTGCCAGCAGCCAAGATGGGGCCTACACAGATACGCAGTATTTT	CASSQDGAYTDTQYF
TRBV2	NA	NA	TRBJ1-5	TGTGCCAGCAGAGGCGGTAGCAATCAGCCCCAGCATTTT	CASRGGSNQPQHF
TRBV27	few	NA	TRBJ1-6	TGTGCCAGCAGTTCCCTTGGGAGTCAGGGGACTTCACCCCTCCACTTT	CASSSLGSQGTSPLHF
TRBV29-1	NA	NA	TRBJ2-5	TGCAGCGTTGTGGAGTACCAAGAGACCCAGTACTTC	CSVVEYQETQYF
TRBV7-2	NA	NA	TRBJ1-3	TGTGCCAGCAGCTTAAGGGGGAGGGAAAACACCATATATTTT	CASSLRGRENTIYF
TRBV7-8	NA	TRBD1	TRBJ2-5	TGTGCCAGCAGCTACAACAGGGGGCAGGAGACCCAGTACTTC	CASSYNRGQETQYF
TRBV5-1	NA	NA	TRBJ1-2	TGCGCCAGCAACTTAGACAGCACCGAAGCTAACTATGGCTACACCTTC	CASNLDSTEANYGYTF
TRBV19	NA	TRBD1	TRBJ1-5	TGTGCCAGTAGTGGCGGGACAGACAATCAGCCCCAGCATTTT	CASSGGTDNQPQHF
TRBV19	few	TRBD1	TRBJ2-7	TGTGCCAGTAGCCGGAGTGAGGCAGGGGGCTACGAGCAGTACTTC	CASSRSEAGGYEQYF
TRBV5-4	NA	TRBD2	TRBJ2-1	TGTGCCAGCAGCTTAGGAGCGGGGAATTCCAATGAGCAGTTCTTC	CASSLGAGNSNEQFF
TRBV7-6	NA	TRBD1	TRBJ2-1	TGTGCCAGCAGCCGCCCTATGACAGGGGGCTACAATGAGCAGTTCTTC	CASSRPMTGGYNEQFF
TRBV11-2	NA	NA	TRBJ1-5	TGTGCCAGCAGCCTGGGGGGGGACAATCAGCCCCAGCATTTT	CASSLGGDNQPQHF
TRBV10-3	NA	TRBD2	TRBJ2-2	TGTGCCATCAGTCAACTAGCGGGGATTAACACCGGGGAGCTGTTTTTT	CAISQLAGINTGELFF
TRBV30	NA	NA	TRBJ2-2	TGTGCCTGGAACAGAGCGAACACCGGGGAGCTGTTTTTT	CAWNRANTGELFF
TRBV7-9	NA	TRBD1	TRBJ2-2	TGTGCCAGCAGAAAACAGGGGAGTACCGGGGAGCTGTTTTTT	CASRKQGSTGELFF
TRBV7-9	NA	TRBD2	TRBJ2-1	TGTGCCAGCAGCTTCAGCGGGAGCAATGAGCAGTTCTTC	CASSFSGSNEQFF
TRBV6-5	NA	NA	TRBJ1-2	TGTGCCAGCAGTTCCCTTTCGACAGCCGCTAACTATGGCTACACCTTC	CASSSLSTAANYGYTF